The subject of this entry is one TCR beta chain. No antigen is known for it. The sample belongs to a study of vaccination and CD4 T cells after COVID-19. Study summary: Investigators stimulated cells with overlapping spike peptides drawn from SARS-CoV-2, HCoV-NL63, HCoV-OC43 and HCoV-229E.

The Oncomine TCR Beta short-read assay was applied to DNA of cultured CD4+ T cells. Cultured CD4+ T cells yielded the extracted genomic DNA. Using its own MiXCR run on the PCR reads, TCRdb lists one record per CDR3 protein. The repertoire holds 10,000 to 15,000 distinct CDR3 sequences, with 62% as singletons. CDR1 and CDR2 from the germline V gene are MDHEN and SYDVKM. This CDR3 is 14 amino acids long. V lost 8 bases and J lost 1, with 14 bases in between. Treatment: approximately 10-day PBMC culture with coronavirus spike peptide pools or control peptides (ViraFEST assay). ViraFEST expanded antigen-specific T cells with peptide pools, then sequenced TCRs. Cell culture was performed with around 2 million PBMCs per well in the presence of approximately 10 IU/ml IL-2 and roughly 10 ug/ml peptide pools.

Sequencing was carried out using CD4+ T cells from blood, cultured in vitro. This clonotype was obtained from a human donor who had recovered from COVID-19. The chain carries TRBV28 and TRBJ1-1; perhaps TRBD1 as D (5 bases). This CDR3 reads CASHRFTTNTEAFF. DNA for the CDR3: TGTGCCAGCCACAGGTTCACTACGAACACTGAAGCTTTCTTT.